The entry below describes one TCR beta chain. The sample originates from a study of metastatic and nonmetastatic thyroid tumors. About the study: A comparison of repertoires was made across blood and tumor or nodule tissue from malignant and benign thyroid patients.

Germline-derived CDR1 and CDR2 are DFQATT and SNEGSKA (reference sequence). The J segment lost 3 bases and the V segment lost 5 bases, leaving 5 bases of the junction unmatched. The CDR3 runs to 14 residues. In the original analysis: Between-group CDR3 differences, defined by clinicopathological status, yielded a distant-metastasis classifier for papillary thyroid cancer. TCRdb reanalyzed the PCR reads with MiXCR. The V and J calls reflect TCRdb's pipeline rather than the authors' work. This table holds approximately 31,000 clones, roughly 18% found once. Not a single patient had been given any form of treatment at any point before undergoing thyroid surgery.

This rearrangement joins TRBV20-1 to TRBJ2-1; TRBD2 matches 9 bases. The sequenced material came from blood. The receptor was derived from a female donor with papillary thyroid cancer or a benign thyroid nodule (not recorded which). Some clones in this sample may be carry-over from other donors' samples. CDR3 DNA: TGCAGTGCTTCGGAGCGGGAGGTCTACAATGAGCAGTTCTTC. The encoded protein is CSASEREVYNEQFF.